This T cell receptor beta chain was profiled in a study of cytomegalovirus exposure and HLA in healthy donors. Study outcomes and limitations: Later on, an analysis showed TCR association rates differing by HLA locus, with DRB1 the most and HLA-C the fewest. Later analysis identified a missense DCLRE1C variant that was linked to TCR beta V- and J-gene trimming. Links to common viral pathogens appeared, in a later analysis, for several of the most significant clusters. Specificity of three CMV-associated chains for CMV antigens was verified in vitro.

In the PCR, 60 Vbeta and 13 Jbeta primers were used. The table came from immunoSEQ multiplex PCR; TCRdb's copy has only in-frame clones and leaves some out. The sample includes 100,000 to 150,000 clones, about 85% of them seen just once. CDR1 SEHNR and CDR2 FQNEAQ come from the germline V gene (reference sequence). The length of the CDR3 is 16 residues. Note on this clone: The target antigen is unknown. The germline gene is not matched at one end of the junction; a read error may be the cause.

This sequence joins TRBV7-9 and TRBJ2-1, with 16 nucleotides matching TRBD2. This receptor was taken from a boy between 10 and 17 years old in good health and CMV-seronegative. What was sequenced was PBMCs. The CDR3: CSSSLKGTSGRGGQFF. For the CDR3, the DNA is TGTTCCAGCAGCTTGAAGGGGACTAGCGGGAGGGGGGGGCAGTTCTTC.